Sequencing of this TCR beta chain was carried out in a study of T cell repertoires in ileal Crohn's disease. Broader study findings: Mucosal expansions were suggested to be mainly CD8 T cells. Active smokers at surgery had more clonal expansions than non-smokers.

Of note for this clone: Its antigen is unidentified.

The method was immunoSEQ multiplex PCR; TCRdb's version includes in-frame clones alone and lacks a portion of them. The data contain some 7,000 clones, under 75% of them singletons. The source of this sequence is an adult with Crohn's disease. The sequenced sample consisted of ileal tissue.

The CDR3 spells CATGAGAGQPQHF. The CDR3 coding sequence is TGTGCCACCGGGGCGGGGGCCGGGCAGCCCCAGCATTTT. The gene calls are TRBV2 and TRBJ1-5, with a tentative D call TRBD1 (6 bases). This CDR3 has 13 residues. The germline V gene encodes CDR1 SNHLY and CDR2 FYNNEI. Trimming removed 10 bases from V and 7 bases from J, with 17 bases in between.